Below, 2 T cell receptor beta chains from the same sample are listed, as sequenced in a study of lymphopenia after photon versus proton radiotherapy. The protocol was immunoSEQ multiplex PCR, while the TCRdb copy is restricted to in-frame clones and leaves out a portion. Of just over 30,000 clones in the sample, 94% were seen once. The sample in question was peripheral blood, obtained from a patient treated with photon-based radiotherapy. The receptor set was obtained from a woman aged 45-60 years with cholangiocarcinoma.

This chain links TRBV18 with TRBJ1-4; D unresolved. Trimming stripped 2 bases from V and 7 bases from J, with 14 bases between. The CDR3 totals 15 residues. CDR1 is KGHSH and CDR2 is LQKENI in the germline V gene. This CDR3 reads CASSPITENPEKLFF. DNA of the CDR3: TGTGCCAGCTCACCAATAACTGAAAACCCTGAAAAACTGTTTTTT.

This chain joins TRBV5-1 and TRBJ1-4; TRBD1 matches 7 bases. With V trimmed by 3 bases and J by 4 bases, 6 bases remained unmatched. Germline V lookup: CDR1 SGHRS, CDR2 YFSETQ. The CDR3 loop spans 15 amino acids. CDR3 nucleotide sequence: TGCGCCAGCAGCTCTAAGGACAGGAGTAATGAAAAACTGTTTTTT. Translation gives CASSSKDRSNEKLFF.